These 14 T cell receptor beta chains were all obtained from the same sample, sequenced in a study of cytomegalovirus exposure and HLA in healthy donors. The repertoire was sequenced with immunoSEQ multiplex PCR; TCRdb's copy has only in-frame clones and lacks some. The sample has 180,000 or so clones, 75% to 85% seen once; the top ten hold roughly 13%. Material for sequencing was PBMCs. The receptors originated from a woman in her 30s in good health and CMV-seropositive.

This chain connects TRBV27 to TRBJ2-7; TRBD2 might be the D (6 bases). Germline V gene lookup returns CDR1 MNHEY and CDR2 SMNVEV (reference sequence). V was clipped by 5 bases and J by 3 bases, with 14 bases between them. This CDR3 is 14 amino acids long. The CDR3 coding sequence is TGTGCCAGCAGTCACGGGAGCACACACTACGAGCAGTACTTC. Translating it yields CASSHGSTHYEQYF.

The genes are TRBV14 and TRBJ2-5; TRBD1 might be the D (5 bases). Germline assignment: CDR1 SGHDN and CDR2 FVKESK. The V gene lost 4 bases and the J gene lost 2 bases, with 8 bases spanning the gap. This CDR3 is 13 amino acids long. CDR3 loop: CASSRDRQETQYF. In DNA, the CDR3 is TGTGCCAGCAGCCGTGACAGACAAGAGACCCAGTACTTC.

There are a few counts of this clone. The chain recombines TRBV7-9 with TRBJ1-2; D call uncertain. The CDR3 is 15 amino acids. Trimming pared 3 bases from V and 6 bases from J, leaving 17 bases between. Germline V gene lookup returns CDR1 SEHNR and CDR2 FQNEAQ (reference sequence). In nucleotides, the CDR3 is TGTGCCAGCAGCTTCGGGTCCTCTCGGCAGAATGGCTACACCTTC. Amino acid sequence: CASSFGSSRQNGYTF.

This clone was found a few times. V gene TRBV5-1 combines with J gene TRBJ2-1; a weak D match, TRBD2 (7 bases). Germline V gives CDR1 SGHRS, CDR2 YFSETQ. CDR3 size: 14 residues. V dropped 0 bases and J dropped 10 bases, with 14 bases sitting between them. CDR3 protein: CASSLVGRGGEQFF. The CDR3 DNA is TGCGCCAGCAGCTTGGTTGGCAGGGGAGGGGAGCAGTTCTTC. Supplemented by reference TRBV5-1 and TRBJ2-1, the full variable domain reads KAGVTQTPRYLIKTRGQQVTLSCSPISGHRSVSWYQQTPGQGLQFLFEYFSETQRNKGNFPGRFSGRQFSNSRSEMNVSTLELGDSALYLCASSLVGRGGEQFFGPGTRLTVL.

This chain uses TRBV5-1 with TRBJ2-5; D is unclear. Trimming left V 0 bases short and J 3 bases short, with 9 bases between. Germline V lookup: CDR1 SGHRS, CDR2 YFSETQ. The CDR3 runs to 14 residues. The CDR3 bases are TGCGCCAGCAGCTTGGCCCTAGGAAAAGAGACCCAGTACTTC. This sequence encodes CASSLALGKETQYF.

The rearrangement uses TRBV5-1 and TRBJ1-2, with 9 bases lining up with TRBD1. The CDR3 is made up of 13 amino acids. V lost 2 bases to trimming and J lost 8 bases; unmatched junction nucleotides: 4. CDR1 and CDR2 from the germline V gene are SGHRS and YFSETQ. The CDR3 DNA reads TGCGCCAGCAGCTTCGGACAGGGGAGAGGCTACACCTTC. This encodes CASSFGQGRGYTF.

The V gene is TRBV7-9, the J gene TRBJ1-5, with 7 bases lining up with TRBD1. Per germline, CDR1 SEHNR and CDR2 FQNEAQ (reference sequence). The ends lost 6 bases at V and 0 bases at J; junction bases unmatched: 5. The CDR3 loop spans 15 amino acids. CDR3 sequence reads: CASRPTGDSNQPQHF. The CDR3 nucleotides read TGTGCCAGCAGGCCAACAGGGGATAGCAATCAGCCCCAGCATTTT.

The CDR3 spells CASTVYGTGTFF. The DNA for the CDR3 is TGTGCCAGCACCGTATACGGGACAGGGACGTTCTTC. This sequence joins TRBV11-2 and TRBJ2-1; 9 positions match TRBD1. This CDR3 is built from 12 residues. With V trimmed by 7 bases and J by 15 bases, 10 bases remained unmatched. The germline CDR1 and CDR2 sequences are SGHAT and FQNNGV.

This clone was counted a few times. The chain has TRBV11-2 and TRBJ2-1; 9 positions agree with TRBD2. J lost 7 bases, V lost 5 bases, and 9 bases had no gene match. The CDR3 runs 15 residues. CDR1 and CDR2 (germline): SGHAT, FQNNGV. Written as DNA, the CDR3 is TGTGCCAGCAGCCCCTACCGCGGGAGGGGGAATGAGCAGTTCTTC. It translates to CASSPYRGRGNEQFF.

This sequence joins TRBV2 and TRBJ1-1, with TRBD1 matching 7 bases. Germline CDR1 reads SNHLY; CDR2 reads FYNNEI. CDR3 length: 13 amino acids. J gave up 0 bases and V 6 bases, and 1 base lay outside the gene matches. This CDR3 is CASRDRMNTEAFF. The CDR3 DNA is TGTGCCAGCAGGGACAGGATGAACACTGAAGCTTTCTTT.

CDR3 nucleotides: TGTGCCAGTAGTATACGGCTAGCGTTGGGCCACTACGAGCAGTACTTC. Residues: CASSIRLALGHYEQYF. The chain uses TRBV19 and TRBJ2-7; a weak D match, TRBD2 (6 bases). The V end lost 2 bases, the J end lost 3 bases, and 17 bases lay between the germline ends. Germline loops: CDR1 LNHDA, CDR2 SQIVND (reference sequence). CDR3 length equals 16 residues.

This chain connects TRBV7-2 to TRBJ1-2, with D perhaps TRBD1 (5 bases). V lost 4 bases and J 4 bases, leaving 16 bases between the germline ends. CDR3 length: 15 amino acids. Germline V gene data show CDR1 as SGHTA and CDR2 as FQGNSA. The chain's CDR3 is CASSSNNRNPYGYTF. CDR3 DNA: TGTGCCAGCAGCTCAAACAACAGGAATCCCTATGGCTACACCTTC.

The sample holds a few counts of this clone. The chain employs TRBV19 and TRBJ1-2; D gene ambiguous. V was trimmed by 4 bases and J by 4 bases, leaving 13 bases between them. The CDR3 is made up of 14 amino acids. Germline V gene lookup returns CDR1 LNHDA and CDR2 SQIVND (reference sequence). The DNA of the CDR3 is TGTGCCAGTAGTAGGGTCATAGGGAGCTATGGCTACACCTTC. It encodes CASSRVIGSYGYTF. Full variable domain (rest looked up from reference TRBV19 and TRBJ1-2): DGGITQSPKYLFRKEGQNVTLSCEQNLNHDAMYWYRQDPGQGLRLIYYSQIVNDFQKGDIAEGYSVSREKKESFPLTVTSAQKNPTAFYLCASSRVIGSYGYTFGSGTRLTVV.

This rearrangement joins TRBV18 to TRBJ1-4; D not certain. The ends were cut back, 3 bases at V and 8 bases at J, with 16 bases in the middle. From germline, CDR1 is KGHSH and CDR2 LQKENI. This CDR3 has 15 residues. The CDR3 region is CASSPPPGLGEKLFF. CDR3 coding DNA: TGTGCCAGCTCACCCCCCCCGGGGTTGGGCGAAAAACTGTTTTTT.